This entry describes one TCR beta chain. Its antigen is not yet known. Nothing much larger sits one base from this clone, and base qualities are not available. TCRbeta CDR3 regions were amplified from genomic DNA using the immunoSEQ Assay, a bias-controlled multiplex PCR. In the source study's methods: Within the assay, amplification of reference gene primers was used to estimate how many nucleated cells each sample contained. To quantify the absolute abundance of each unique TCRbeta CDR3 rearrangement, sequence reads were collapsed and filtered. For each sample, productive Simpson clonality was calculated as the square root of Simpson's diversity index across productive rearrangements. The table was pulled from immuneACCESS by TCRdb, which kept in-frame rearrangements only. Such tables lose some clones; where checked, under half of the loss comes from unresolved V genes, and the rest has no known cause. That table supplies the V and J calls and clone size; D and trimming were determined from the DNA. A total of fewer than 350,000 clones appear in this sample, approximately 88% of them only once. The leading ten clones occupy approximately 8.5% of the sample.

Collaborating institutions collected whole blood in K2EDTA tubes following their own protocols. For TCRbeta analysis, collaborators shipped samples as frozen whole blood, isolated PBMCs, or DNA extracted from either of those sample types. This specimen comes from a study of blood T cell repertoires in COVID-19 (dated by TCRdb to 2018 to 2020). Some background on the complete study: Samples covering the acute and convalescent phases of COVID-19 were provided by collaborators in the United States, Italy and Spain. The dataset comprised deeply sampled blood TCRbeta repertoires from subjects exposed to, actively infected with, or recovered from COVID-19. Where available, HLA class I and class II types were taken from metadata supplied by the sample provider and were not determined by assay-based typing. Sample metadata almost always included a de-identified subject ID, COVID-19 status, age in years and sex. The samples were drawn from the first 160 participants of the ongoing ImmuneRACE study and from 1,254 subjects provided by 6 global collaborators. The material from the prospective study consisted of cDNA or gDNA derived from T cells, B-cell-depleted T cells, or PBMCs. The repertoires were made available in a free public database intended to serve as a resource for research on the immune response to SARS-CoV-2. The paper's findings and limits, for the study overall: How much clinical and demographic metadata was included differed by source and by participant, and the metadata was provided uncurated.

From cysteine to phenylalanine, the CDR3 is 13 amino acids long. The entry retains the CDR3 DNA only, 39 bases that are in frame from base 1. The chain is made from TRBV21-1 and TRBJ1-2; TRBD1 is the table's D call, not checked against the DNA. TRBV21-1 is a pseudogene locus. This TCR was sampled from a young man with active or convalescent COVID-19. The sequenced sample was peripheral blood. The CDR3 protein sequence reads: CARGQAGSYGYTF. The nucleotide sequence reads TGTGCCAGGGGACAGGCGGGGTCCTATGGCTACACCTTC.